This entry lists 7 T cell receptor beta chains sequenced from one sample in a study of beta chain features in type 1 diabetes. Isolated RNA was reverse transcribed in full, so expressed TCRB transcripts were sequenced. Assay used: immunoSEQ multiplex PCR; TCRdb lists only in-frame clones, some missing. This sample has hundreds of thousands of clones, with about 14% found just once. The sequenced material came from naive CD4+ T cells from blood. These receptors were taken from a man in his late teens or twenties in good health.

V usage is TRBV28 and J usage is TRBJ1-5; D is uncertain. This CDR3 contains 16 residues. The V end lost 5 bases, the J end lost 1 base, and 15 bases lay between the germline ends. CDR1 MDHEN and CDR2 SYDVKM come from the germline V gene. The CDR3, as DNA: TGTGCCAGCAGTCCCCTCCCAATTTTAAGCAATCAGCCCCAGCATTTT. Its protein is CASSPLPILSNQPQHF.

This clone was counted between two and nine times. The chain uses TRBV7-3 and TRBJ2-1; the match to TRBD1 covers 9 bases. The V gene's germline CDR1 is SGHTA and CDR2 FQGTGA. The CDR3 runs to 16 residues. V lost 5 bases to trimming and J lost 6 bases; unmatched junction nucleotides: 11. The CDR3 DNA sequence: TGTGCCAGCAGCGTCGCAGCGACAGGGGGTCCCAATGAGCAGTTCTTC. Residues: CASSVAATGGPNEQFF.

The chain has TRBV29-1 and TRBJ2-2; D possibly corresponds to TRBD1 (5 bases). Trimming took off 4 bases at V and 3 bases at J, with 15 bases between the two ends. Germline V CDR1 and CDR2: SQVTM, ANQGSEA. This CDR3 spans 15 amino acids. The CDR3 region is CSVVVYRSHTGELFF. The CDR3 DNA reads TGCAGCGTTGTGGTTTACAGGAGTCACACCGGGGAGCTGTTTTTT.

The chain combines TRBV6-5 with TRBJ2-7; D gene uncertain. This CDR3 region has 14 residues. Germline V gene lookup returns CDR1 MNHEY and CDR2 SVGAGI. Trimming stripped 7 bases from V and 2 bases from J, with 15 bases between. Here the CDR3 DNA reads TGTGCCAGCACCACCAAGGTCGGGCCCTACGAGCAGTACTTC. Residues: CASTTKVGPYEQYF.

This clone was picked up a small number of times. This chain links TRBV7-8 with TRBJ2-7; the match to TRBD2 covers 7 bases. The CDR3 consists of 15 residues. The germline V gene has CDR1 SGHVS and CDR2 FQNEAQ. Trimming removed 5 bases from V and 3 bases from J; junction bases left unmatched: 10. For the CDR3, the DNA is TGTGCCAGCAGCCCCGGGACTAACCGATTCTACGAGCAGTACTTC. Protein sequence: CASSPGTNRFYEQYF.

The J gene is TRBJ2-1, the V gene TRBV10-3, with 9 bases fitting TRBD1. There are 15 residues in the CDR3. V lost 4 bases, J lost 12 bases, and 13 bases stayed unmatched. CDR1 and CDR2 (germline): ENHRY, SYGVKD. The CDR3 DNA follows: TGTGCCATCAGTGGTGTGGGACAGGGAACGGGAGGGCAGTTCTTC. This sequence encodes CAISGVGQGTGGQFF.

The V call is TRBV5-1, the J call TRBJ2-7; 10 positions match TRBD1. Germline lookup yields CDR1 SGHRS and CDR2 YFSETQ. J lost 3 bases, V lost 3 bases, and 6 bases had no gene match. The CDR3 spans 15 residues. CDR3: CASSSGGTGVYEQYF. CDR3 bases: TGCGCCAGCAGCTCAGGAGGGACAGGGGTCTACGAGCAGTACTTC.